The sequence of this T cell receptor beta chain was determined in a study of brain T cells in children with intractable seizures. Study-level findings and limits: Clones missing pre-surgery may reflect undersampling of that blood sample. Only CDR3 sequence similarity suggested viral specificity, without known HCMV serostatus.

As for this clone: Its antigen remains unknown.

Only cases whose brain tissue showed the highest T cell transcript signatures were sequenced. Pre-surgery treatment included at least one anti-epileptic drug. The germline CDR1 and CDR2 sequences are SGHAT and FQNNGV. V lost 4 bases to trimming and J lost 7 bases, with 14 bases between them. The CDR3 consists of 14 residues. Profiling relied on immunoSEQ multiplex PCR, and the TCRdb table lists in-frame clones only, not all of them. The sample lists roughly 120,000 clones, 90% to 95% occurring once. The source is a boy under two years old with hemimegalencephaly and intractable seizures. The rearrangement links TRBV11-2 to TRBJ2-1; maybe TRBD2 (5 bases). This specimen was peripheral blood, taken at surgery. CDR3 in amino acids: CASSYLASGNEQFF. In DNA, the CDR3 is TGTGCCAGCAGCTATCTAGCCTCGGGAAATGAGCAGTTCTTC. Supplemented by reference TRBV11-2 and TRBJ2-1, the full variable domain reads EAGVAQSPRYKIIEKRQSVAFWCNPISGHATLYWYQQILGQGPKLLIQFQNNGVVDDSQLPKDRFSAERLKGVDSTLKIQPAKLEDSAVYLCASSYLASGNEQFFGPGTRLTVL.